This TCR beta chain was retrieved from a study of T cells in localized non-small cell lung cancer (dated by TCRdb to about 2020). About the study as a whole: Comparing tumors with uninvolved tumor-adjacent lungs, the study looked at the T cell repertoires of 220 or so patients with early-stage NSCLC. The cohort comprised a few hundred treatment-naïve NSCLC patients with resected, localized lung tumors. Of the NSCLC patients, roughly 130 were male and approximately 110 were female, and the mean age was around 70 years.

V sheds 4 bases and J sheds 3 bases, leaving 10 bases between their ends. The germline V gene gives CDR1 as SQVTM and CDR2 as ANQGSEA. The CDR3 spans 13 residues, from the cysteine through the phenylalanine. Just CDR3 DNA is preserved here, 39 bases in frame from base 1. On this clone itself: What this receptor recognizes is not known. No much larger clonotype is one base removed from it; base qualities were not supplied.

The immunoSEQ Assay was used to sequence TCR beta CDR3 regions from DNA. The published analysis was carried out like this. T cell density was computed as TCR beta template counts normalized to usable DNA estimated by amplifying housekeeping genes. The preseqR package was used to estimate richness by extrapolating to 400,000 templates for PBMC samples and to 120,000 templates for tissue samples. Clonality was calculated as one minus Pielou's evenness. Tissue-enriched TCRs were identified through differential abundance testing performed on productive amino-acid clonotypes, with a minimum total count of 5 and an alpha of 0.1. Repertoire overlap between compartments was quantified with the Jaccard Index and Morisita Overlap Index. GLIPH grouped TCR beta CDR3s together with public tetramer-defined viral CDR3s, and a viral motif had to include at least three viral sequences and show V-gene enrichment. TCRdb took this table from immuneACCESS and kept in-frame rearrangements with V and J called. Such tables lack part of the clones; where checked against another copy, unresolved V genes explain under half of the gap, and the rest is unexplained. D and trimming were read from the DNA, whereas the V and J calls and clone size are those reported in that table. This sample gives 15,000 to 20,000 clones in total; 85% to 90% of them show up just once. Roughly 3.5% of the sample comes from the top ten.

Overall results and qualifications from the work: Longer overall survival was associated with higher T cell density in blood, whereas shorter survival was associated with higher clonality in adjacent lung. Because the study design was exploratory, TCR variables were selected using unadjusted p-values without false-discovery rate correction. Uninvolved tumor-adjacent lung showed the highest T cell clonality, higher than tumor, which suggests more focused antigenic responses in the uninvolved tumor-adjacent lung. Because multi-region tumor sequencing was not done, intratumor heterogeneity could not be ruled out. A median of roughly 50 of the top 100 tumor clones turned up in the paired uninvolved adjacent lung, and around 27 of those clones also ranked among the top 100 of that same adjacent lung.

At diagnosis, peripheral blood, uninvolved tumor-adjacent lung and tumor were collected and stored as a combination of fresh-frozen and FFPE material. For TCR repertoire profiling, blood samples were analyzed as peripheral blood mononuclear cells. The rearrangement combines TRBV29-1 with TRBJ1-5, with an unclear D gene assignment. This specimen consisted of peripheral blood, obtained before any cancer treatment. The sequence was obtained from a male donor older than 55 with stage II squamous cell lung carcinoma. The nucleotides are TGCAGCGTTGCAAGCGGGTTCAATCAGCCCCAGCATTTT. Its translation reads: CSVASGFNQPQHF.